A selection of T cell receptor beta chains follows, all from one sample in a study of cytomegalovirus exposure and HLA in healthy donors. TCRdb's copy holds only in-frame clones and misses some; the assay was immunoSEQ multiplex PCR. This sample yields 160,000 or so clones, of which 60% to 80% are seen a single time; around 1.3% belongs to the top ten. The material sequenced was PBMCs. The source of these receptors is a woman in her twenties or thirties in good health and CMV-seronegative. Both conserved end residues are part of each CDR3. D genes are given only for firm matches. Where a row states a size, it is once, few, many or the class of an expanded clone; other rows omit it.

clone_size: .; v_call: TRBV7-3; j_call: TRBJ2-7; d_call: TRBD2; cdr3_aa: CASSSGGEQYF; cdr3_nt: TGTGCCAGCAGCAGCGGGGGCGAGCAGTACTTC
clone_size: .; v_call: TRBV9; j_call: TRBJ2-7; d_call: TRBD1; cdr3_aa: CASSPKGATYEQYF; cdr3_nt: TGTGCCAGCAGCCCCAAGGGGGCAACCTACGAGCAGTACTTC
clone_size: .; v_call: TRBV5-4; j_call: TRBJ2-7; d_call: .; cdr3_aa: CASSLRVNYEQYF; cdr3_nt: TGTGCCAGCAGCTTACGGGTTAATTACGAGCAGTACTTC
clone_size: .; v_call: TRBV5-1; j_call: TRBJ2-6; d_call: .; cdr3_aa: CASSLDGGNPGANVLTF; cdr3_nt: TGCGCCAGCAGCTTGGATGGGGGGAACCCTGGGGCCAACGTCCTGACTTTC
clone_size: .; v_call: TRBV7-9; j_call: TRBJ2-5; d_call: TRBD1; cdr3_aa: CASSPNRGALKETQYF; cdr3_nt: TGTGCCAGCAGCCCAAACAGGGGGGCTCTAAAAGAGACCCAGTACTTC
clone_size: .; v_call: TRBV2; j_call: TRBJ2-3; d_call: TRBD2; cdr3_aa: CASSEWEAGGFSTDTQYF; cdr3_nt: TGTGCCAGCAGTGAATGGGAAGCGGGGGGGTTTAGCACAGATACGCAGTATTTT
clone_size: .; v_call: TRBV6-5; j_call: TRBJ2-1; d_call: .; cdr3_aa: CASRGGFSYNEQFF; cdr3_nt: TGTGCCAGCAGGGGGGGATTCTCCTACAATGAGCAGTTCTTC
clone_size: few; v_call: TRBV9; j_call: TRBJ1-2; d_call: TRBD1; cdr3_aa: CASSVEDRVGGYTF; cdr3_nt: TGTGCCAGCAGCGTAGAGGACAGGGTGGGTGGCTACACCTTC
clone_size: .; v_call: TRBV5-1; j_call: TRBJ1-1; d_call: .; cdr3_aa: CASSLLRSGAEAFF; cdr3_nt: TGCGCCAGCAGCCTACTGAGATCAGGCGCTGAAGCTTTCTTT
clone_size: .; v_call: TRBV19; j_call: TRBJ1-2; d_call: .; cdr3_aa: CASSIEGALGYGYTF; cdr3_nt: TGTGCCAGTAGTATAGAGGGGGCGCTCGGGTATGGCTACACCTTC
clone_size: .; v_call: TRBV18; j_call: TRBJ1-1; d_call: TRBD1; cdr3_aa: CASSPFPQGFGIEAFF; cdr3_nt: TGTGCCAGCTCACCCTTTCCACAGGGGTTTGGGATTGAAGCTTTCTTT
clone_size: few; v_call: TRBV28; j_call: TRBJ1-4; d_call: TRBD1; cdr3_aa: CASSLQGQGYEKLFF; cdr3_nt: TGTGCCAGCAGTTTACAGGGACAGGGGTATGAAAAACTGTTTTTT
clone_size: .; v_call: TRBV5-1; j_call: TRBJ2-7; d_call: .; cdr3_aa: CASSLGQLYEQYF; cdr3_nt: TGCGCCAGCAGCCTCGGACAGCTCTACGAGCAGTACTTC
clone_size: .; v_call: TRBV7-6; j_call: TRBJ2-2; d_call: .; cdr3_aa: CASSLSPGRSYTGELFF; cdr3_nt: TGTGCCAGCAGCCTCTCCCCTGGGAGGTCTTACACCGGGGAGCTGTTTTTT
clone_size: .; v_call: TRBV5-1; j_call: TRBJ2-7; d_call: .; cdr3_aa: CASSLGRNYYEQYF; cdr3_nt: TGCGCCAGCAGCTTGGGTAGGAACTACTACGAGCAGTACTTC
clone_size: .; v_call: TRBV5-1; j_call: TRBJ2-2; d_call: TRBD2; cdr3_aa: CASSLMGGTSTGELFF; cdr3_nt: TGCGCCAGCAGCTTGATGGGGGGGACCTCCACCGGGGAGCTGTTTTTT
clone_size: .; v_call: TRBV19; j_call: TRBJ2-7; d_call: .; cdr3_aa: CASSMQVFSYEQYF; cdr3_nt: TGTGCCAGTAGTATGCAGGTCTTCTCCTACGAGCAGTACTTC
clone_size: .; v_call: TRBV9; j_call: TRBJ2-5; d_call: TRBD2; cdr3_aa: CASTHGLAGAGTQYF; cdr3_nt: TGTGCCAGCACCCATGGACTAGCGGGGGCGGGGACCCAGTACTTC
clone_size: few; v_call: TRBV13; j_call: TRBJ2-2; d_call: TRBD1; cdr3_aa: CASSLRDRGYSGELFF; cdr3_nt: TGTGCCAGCAGCTTACGGGACAGGGGGTACTCCGGGGAGCTGTTTTTT
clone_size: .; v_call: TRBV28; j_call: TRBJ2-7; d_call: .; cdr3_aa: CASKSGQSYEQYF; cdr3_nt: TGTGCCAGTAAGTCCGGACAGTCCTACGAGCAGTACTTC
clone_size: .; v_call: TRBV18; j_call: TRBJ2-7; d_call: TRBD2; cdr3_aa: CASSALGLAGIYEQYF; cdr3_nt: TGTGCCAGCTCAGCCCTAGGACTAGCGGGGATCTACGAGCAGTACTTC
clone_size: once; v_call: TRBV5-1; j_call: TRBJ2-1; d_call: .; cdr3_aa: CASSLEAGSWYNEQFF; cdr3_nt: TGCGCCAGCAGCTTGGAGGCAGGGTCGTGGTACAATGAGCAGTTCTTC
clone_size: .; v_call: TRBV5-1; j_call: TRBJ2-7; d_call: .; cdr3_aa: CASSSGYEQYF; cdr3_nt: TGCGCCAGCAGCTCAGGTTACGAGCAGTACTTC
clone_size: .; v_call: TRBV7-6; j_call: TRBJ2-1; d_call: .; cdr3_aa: CASSLRGREQFF; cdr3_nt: TGTGCCAGCAGCTTAAGGGGCAGGGAGCAGTTCTTC
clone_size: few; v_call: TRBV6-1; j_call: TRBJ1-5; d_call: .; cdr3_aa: CASKGFDGNQPQHF; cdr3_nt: TGTGCCAGCAAGGGGTTTGATGGCAATCAGCCCCAGCATTTT
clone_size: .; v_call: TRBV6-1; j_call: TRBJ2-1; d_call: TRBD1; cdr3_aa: CASSERRTGFSEQFF; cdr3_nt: TGTGCCAGCAGTGAGAGACGGACAGGGTTCAGTGAGCAGTTCTTC